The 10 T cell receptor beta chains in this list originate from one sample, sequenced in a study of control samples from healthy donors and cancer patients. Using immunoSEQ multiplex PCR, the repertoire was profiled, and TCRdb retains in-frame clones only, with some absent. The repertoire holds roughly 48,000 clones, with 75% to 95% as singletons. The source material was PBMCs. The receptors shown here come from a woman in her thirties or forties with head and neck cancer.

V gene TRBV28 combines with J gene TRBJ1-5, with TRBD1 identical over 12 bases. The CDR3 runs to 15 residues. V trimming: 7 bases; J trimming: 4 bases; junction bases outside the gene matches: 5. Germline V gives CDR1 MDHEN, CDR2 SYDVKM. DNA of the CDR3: TGTGCCAGCACTAGGGACAGGGGGCCTAATCAGCCCCAGCATTTT. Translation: CASTRDRGPNQPQHF.

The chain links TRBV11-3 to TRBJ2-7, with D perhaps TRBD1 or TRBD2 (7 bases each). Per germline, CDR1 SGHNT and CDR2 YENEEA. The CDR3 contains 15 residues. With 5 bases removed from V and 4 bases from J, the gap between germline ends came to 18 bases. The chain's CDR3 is CASSLRGGGGYEQYF. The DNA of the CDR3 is TGTGCCAGCAGCCTCCGGGGAGGGGGCGGGTACGAGCAGTACTTC.

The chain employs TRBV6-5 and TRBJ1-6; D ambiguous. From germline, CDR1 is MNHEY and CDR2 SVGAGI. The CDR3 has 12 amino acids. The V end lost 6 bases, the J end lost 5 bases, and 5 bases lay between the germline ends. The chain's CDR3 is CASRANNSPLHF. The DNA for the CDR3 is TGTGCCAGCAGGGCTAATAATTCACCCCTCCACTTT.

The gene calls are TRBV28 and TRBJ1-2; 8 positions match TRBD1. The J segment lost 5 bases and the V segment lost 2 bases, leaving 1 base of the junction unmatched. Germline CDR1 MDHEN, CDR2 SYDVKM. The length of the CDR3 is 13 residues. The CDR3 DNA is TGTGCCAGCAGTTTACGGACAGGGTATGGCTACACCTTC. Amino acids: CASSLRTGYGYTF.

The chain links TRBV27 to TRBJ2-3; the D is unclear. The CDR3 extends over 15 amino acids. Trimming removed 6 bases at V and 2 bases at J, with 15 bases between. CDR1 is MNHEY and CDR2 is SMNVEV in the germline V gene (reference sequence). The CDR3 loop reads CASSRGAGYTDTQYF. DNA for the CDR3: TGTGCCAGCAGCCGCGGTGCCGGCTACACAGATACGCAGTATTTT.

The CDR3 loop is CASSRLTGHSGNTIYF. DNA of the CDR3: TGTGCCAGCAGCAGACTTACAGGACACTCTGGAAACACCATATATTTT. V and J are TRBV7-2 and TRBJ1-3, with a possible D match to TRBD1 (5 bases). CDR3 length: 16 residues. V gave up 5 bases and J gave up 0 bases, with 14 bases separating them. Germline V lookup: CDR1 SGHTA, CDR2 FQGNSA.

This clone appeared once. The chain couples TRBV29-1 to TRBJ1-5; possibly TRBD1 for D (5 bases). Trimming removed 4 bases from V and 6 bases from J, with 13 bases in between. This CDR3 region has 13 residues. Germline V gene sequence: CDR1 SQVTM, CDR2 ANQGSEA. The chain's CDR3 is CSVVGVQGQPQHF. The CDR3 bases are TGCAGCGTTGTCGGGGTGCAGGGTCAGCCCCAGCATTTT. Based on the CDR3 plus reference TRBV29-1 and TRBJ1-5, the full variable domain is SAVISQKPSRDICQRGTSLTIQCQVDSQVTMMFWYRQQPGQSLTLIATANQGSEATYESGFVIDKFPISRPNLTFSTLTVSNMSPEDSSIYLCSVVGVQGQPQHFGDGTRLSIL.

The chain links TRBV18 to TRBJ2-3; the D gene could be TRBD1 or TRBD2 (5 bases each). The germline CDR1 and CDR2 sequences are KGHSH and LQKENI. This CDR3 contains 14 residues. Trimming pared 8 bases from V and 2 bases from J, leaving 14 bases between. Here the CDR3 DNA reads TGTGCCAGCCATGGGACCTTCCCCACAGATACGCAGTATTTT. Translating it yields CASHGTFPTDTQYF.

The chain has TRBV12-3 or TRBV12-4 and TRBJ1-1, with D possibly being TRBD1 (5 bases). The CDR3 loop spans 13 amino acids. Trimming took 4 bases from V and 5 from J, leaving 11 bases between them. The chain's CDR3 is CASSSQEGTEAFF. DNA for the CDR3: TGTGCCAGCAGTTCTCAGGAGGGGACTGAAGCTTTCTTT.

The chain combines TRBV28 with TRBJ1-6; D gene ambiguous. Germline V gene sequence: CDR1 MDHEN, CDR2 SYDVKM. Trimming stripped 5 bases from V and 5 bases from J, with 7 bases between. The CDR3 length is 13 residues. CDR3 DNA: TGTGCCAGCAGTAGTTGGAATAATTCACCCCTCCACTTT. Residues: CASSSWNNSPLHF.